This T cell receptor beta chain is from a study of beta chain features in type 1 diabetes. As for the study in general: Cell yields, gender and age were comparable in patients and healthy donors. Study findings and constraints: VDJ junctions sequenced from type 1 diabetes patients showed fewer insertions and more deletions. When Type 1 diabetes patients were examined, their TCRB CDR3s proved moderately but significantly shorter in all four CD4+ subsets.

The CDR3 is made up of 15 amino acids. Germline values: CDR1 SGDLS, CDR2 YYNGEE. The V segment lost 6 bases and the J segment 2 bases; nucleotides outside the gene matches: 10. Details on this clone: The antigen is not known.

Isolated RNA was reverse transcribed in full, so expressed TCRB transcripts were sequenced. About 3.6 million reads per sample on average were obtained from naive, central memory and regulatory T cell samples. Clones were sequenced by immunoSEQ multiplex PCR, and TCRdb holds only the in-frame ones, with some missing. The top ten hold roughly 0.019% of the sample, which has some 250,000 clones, around 13% seen once. Via CD45RO/CCR7/CD25/CD127/CD95/CD27, cells of the CD4+ naive, central memory, regulatory and stem cell-like memory subsets were sorted. The receptor was isolated from a man under 40 with type 1 diabetes. The specimen was naive CD4+ T cells from blood. V is TRBV9 and J is TRBJ2-5; TRBD2 matches 7 bases. CDR3 bases: TGTGCCAGCAATCGACTAGCTTCCCCGCAAGAGACCCAGTACTTC. This gives the protein CASNRLASPQETQYF.